A single sample is the source of the 26 T cell receptor beta chains below, sequenced in a study of PD-1 blockade in classical Hodgkin lymphoma. Assay used: immunoSEQ multiplex PCR; TCRdb lists only in-frame clones, some missing. The table has tens of thousands of clones, over 85% seen once. Indicated time point: cycle 4 day 1 (C4D1), after 6 weeks of nivolumab. Each patient relapsed following autologous stem cell transplantation, and prior brentuximab vedotin exposure differed. The sequencing here drew on peripheral blood mononuclear cells (PBMCs), taken before the fourth cycle of nivolumab. The receptors were gathered from a human donor with classical Hodgkin lymphoma.

The chain joins TRBV10-3 to TRBJ2-3; maybe TRBD2 (5 bases). Germline V gene sequence: CDR1 ENHRY, CDR2 SYGVKD. The CDR3 is 12 residues long. V lost 11 bases and J lost 0, with 9 bases in between. The CDR3 reads CAGGPSTDTQYF. CDR3 DNA: TGTGCCGGCGGGCCAAGCACAGATACGCAGTATTTT.

The CDR3 nucleotides read TGTGCCAGCAGCTCCCCGGGACAGGTTAATGAAAAACTGTTTTTT. Encoded protein: CASSSPGQVNEKLFF. This chain links TRBV5-5 with TRBJ1-4; 8 positions match TRBD1. Germline CDR1 and CDR2: SGHKS and YYEKEE (reference sequence). The junction had 5 bases not matched to a gene; V was cut back by 3 bases and J by 4 bases. This CDR3 comprises 15 residues.

This chain uses TRBV27 with TRBJ2-7, with D perhaps TRBD1 (6 bases). Germline values: CDR1 MNHEY, CDR2 SMNVEV (reference sequence). V lost 3 bases and J lost 1, with 10 bases in between. CDR3 length: 14 residues. The CDR3 coding sequence is TGTGCCAGCAGTTTTCTAGGGGGATCCTACGAGCAGTACTTC. Translating gives CASSFLGGSYEQYF.

The CDR3 nucleotides are TGTGCCAGTAGTATAAGGGGCAGGGGGAATCAGCCCCAGCATTTT. It encodes CASSIRGRGNQPQHF. The chain carries TRBV19 and TRBJ1-5; 7 nucleotides line up with TRBD1. V shed 2 bases and J 4 bases; nucleotides not matched to a gene: 5. The CDR3 totals 15 residues. Germline V gene data show CDR1 as LNHDA and CDR2 as SQIVND (reference sequence).

The V gene is TRBV6-1, the J gene TRBJ1-1; no firm D call. Between the trimmed V and J ends, which lost 8 bases and 4 bases, there was a span of 8 bases. The CDR3 length is 11 residues. Germline CDR1 is MNHNS and CDR2 is SASEGT. In DNA form, the CDR3 reads TGTGCCAGCGTAGAGGGCACTGAAGCTTTCTTT. Its translation is CASVEGTEAFF.

This sequence joins TRBV11-3 and TRBJ1-1; D may be TRBD1 (6 bases). The V end was cut by 5 bases, the J end by 4 bases, with 11 bases between. The CDR3 runs to 13 residues. CDR1 is SGHNT and CDR2 is YENEEA in the germline V gene. The CDR3 DNA sequence: TGTGCCAGCAGCCTTGACAGGTTCACTGAAGCTTTCTTT. Translating gives CASSLDRFTEAFF.

The rearrangement joins TRBV10-2 to TRBJ1-5; D gene uncertain. V was cut by 3 bases and J by 4 bases, with 7 bases left in between. This CDR3 comprises 13 residues. Germline V gene lookup returns CDR1 WSHSY and CDR2 SAAADI. CDR3 bases: TGCGCCAGCAGTGAAACGGGAAATCAGCCCCAGCATTTT. Residues: CASSETGNQPQHF.

This clone turned up a few times. The chain joins TRBV6-5 to TRBJ2-5, with TRBD2 matching 9 bases. J gave up 7 bases and V 2 bases, and 2 bases lay outside the gene matches. Germline V gene sequence: CDR1 MNHEY, CDR2 SVGAGI. The CDR3 extends over 13 amino acids. CDR3 bases: TGTGCCAGCAGTTACGAGACTAGCGGGACCCAGTACTTC. This encodes CASSYETSGTQYF.

V usage is TRBV11-2 and J usage is TRBJ2-3; 8 bases fit TRBD1. CDR1 is SGHAT, CDR2 FQNNGV, per germline. This CDR3 contains 17 residues. After removal of 5 bases from V and 2 bases from J, the junction contained 12 bases not matched to a gene. The CDR3 nucleotides are TGTGCCAGCAGCCCAACCCGGACAGGGTTTTACACAGATACGCAGTATTTT. Translated, it gives CASSPTRTGFYTDTQYF.

V and J are TRBV15 and TRBJ1-1; D not certain. In germline, CDR1 is LNHNV, CDR2 YYDKDF (reference sequence). V lost 6 bases to trimming and J lost 5 bases, with 10 bases between them. The CDR3 is 12 residues long. The CDR3 DNA is TGTGCCACCAGACTACCCGGGACTGAAGCTTTCTTT. Residues: CATRLPGTEAFF.

The V gene is TRBV7-9, the J gene TRBJ2-1, with 7 bases that match TRBD2. CDR3 length: 11 residues. With 4 bases clipped from V and 10 bases from J, the junction kept 1 base outside the gene matches. Germline lookup yields CDR1 SEHNR and CDR2 FQNEAQ (reference sequence). CDR3 residues: CASSSAGEQFF. In DNA, the CDR3 is TGTGCCAGCAGCTCAGCGGGGGAGCAGTTCTTC. The full variable domain, in which reference TRBV7-9 and TRBJ2-1 provide the parts outside the CDR3, is DTGVSQNPRHKITKRGQNVTFRCDPISEHNRLYWYRQTLGQGPEFLTYFQNEAQLEKSRLLSDRFSAERPKGSFSTLEIQRTEQGDSAMYLCASSSAGEQFFGPGTRLTVL.

The chain recombines TRBV18 with TRBJ2-1; 11 bases are a match to TRBD1. The CDR3 loop spans 14 amino acids. With 3 bases clipped from V and 9 bases from J, the junction kept 4 bases outside the gene matches. From germline, CDR1 is KGHSH and CDR2 LQKENI. The CDR3 bases are TGTGCCAGCTCACCCGGGACAGGGGGTGGTGAGCAGTTCTTC. Its translation: CASSPGTGGGEQFF.

The chain combines TRBV6-5 with TRBJ1-2; TRBD1 might be the D (6 bases). CDR3 length equals 12 residues. Trimming cost V 7 bases and J 8 bases, with 14 bases left between them. Germline-derived CDR1 and CDR2 are MNHEY and SVGAGI. CDR3 amino acids: CASISQGGGYTF. For the CDR3, the DNA is TGTGCCAGCATCTCACAGGGTGGAGGCTACACCTTC.

This chain's CDR3 is CASSYSGSYNEQFF. DNA of the CDR3: TGTGCCAGCAGCTATAGCGGGAGTTACAATGAGCAGTTCTTC. The gene calls are TRBV28 and TRBJ2-1; 9 bases map to TRBD2. The CDR3 runs to 14 residues. V was clipped by 6 bases and J by 4 bases; unmatched bases: 4. The V gene's germline CDR1 is MDHEN and CDR2 SYDVKM.

This clone was found once. The chain couples TRBV19 to TRBJ1-5, with 7 bases matching TRBD1. This CDR3 has 16 residues. CDR1 is LNHDA, CDR2 SQIVND, per germline (reference sequence). V dropped 6 bases and J dropped 6; count of bases not matched to a gene: 14. CDR3 sequence: CASSPKQGIFPQPQHF. Written as DNA, the CDR3 is TGTGCCAGTAGCCCGAAACAGGGGATATTTCCTCAGCCCCAGCATTTT.

Sample share makes this clone medium-sized. The V call is TRBV28, the J call TRBJ2-7; 13 bases are shared with TRBD2. The germline V gene has CDR1 MDHEN and CDR2 SYDVKM. With V trimmed by 7 bases and J by 5 bases, 8 bases remained unmatched. CDR3 length equals 15 residues. The CDR3 sequence is CASNGLAGEVHEQYF. As DNA, the CDR3 is TGTGCCAGCAACGGACTAGCGGGAGAGGTACACGAGCAGTACTTC.

The chain uses TRBV5-1 and TRBJ2-2; 9 bases fit TRBD1. The J segment lost 3 bases and the V segment lost 5 bases, leaving 2 bases of the junction unmatched. The CDR3 extends over 14 amino acids. Germline assignment: CDR1 SGHRS and CDR2 YFSETQ. CDR3 in DNA: TGCGCCAGCAGACGGACAGGGGACACCGGGGAGCTGTTTTTT. Encoded protein: CASRRTGDTGELFF. The full variable domain, its missing parts supplied by reference TRBV5-1 and TRBJ2-2, is KAGVTQTPRYLIKTRGQQVTLSCSPISGHRSVSWYQQTPGQGLQFLFEYFSETQRNKGNFPGRFSGRQFSNSRSEMNVSTLELGDSALYLCASRRTGDTGELFFGEGSRLTVL.

This clone was seen only once. The V and J genes are TRBV2 and TRBJ1-4, with D perhaps TRBD1 (5 bases). The V end was cut by 1 base, the J end by 14 bases, with 11 bases between. The germline V gene encodes CDR1 SNHLY and CDR2 FYNNEI. This CDR3 comprises 12 residues. For the CDR3, the DNA is TGTGCCAGCAGTGAAGGGGGGTTTTGGCTGTTTTTT. As protein: CASSEGGFWLFF. Drawing the rest from reference TRBV2 and TRBJ1-4, the complete variable domain is EPEVTQTPSHQVTQMGQEVILRCVPISNHLYFYWYRQILGQKVEFLVSFYNNEISEKSEIFDDQFSVERPDGSNFTLKIRSTKLEDSAMYFCASSEGGFWLFFGSGTQLSVL.

The CDR3 DNA is TGTGCCAGCAATTCCCGGGGGGGAGGGCCCTACGAGCAGTACTTC. Translated, it gives CASNSRGGGPYEQYF. The V gene is TRBV6-1, the J gene TRBJ2-7, with 8 bases fitting TRBD2. In germline, CDR1 is MNHNS, CDR2 SASEGT. This CDR3 contains 15 residues. Germline trimming cut 7 bases from V and 2 bases from J; bases unmatched to any gene: 10.

This clone is a singleton in its sample. V is TRBV4-2 and J is TRBJ2-2; 8 bases are a match to TRBD2. The CDR3 has 18 residues. The junction had 11 bases not matched to a gene; V was cut back by 2 bases and J by 3 bases. The germline V gene encodes CDR1 LGHNA and CDR2 YNFKEQ. CDR3 amino acids: CASSQLGGLAGDTGELFF. CDR3 nucleotides: TGTGCCAGCAGCCAATTAGGAGGACTAGCCGGGGACACCGGGGAGCTGTTTTTT.

The chain uses TRBV28 and TRBJ2-5, with 8 positions matching TRBD1. Germline V gene data show CDR1 as MDHEN and CDR2 as SYDVKM. The CDR3 contains 14 residues. The ends lost 5 bases at V and 2 bases at J; junction bases unmatched: 4. CDR3 sequence (DNA): TGTGCCAGCAGTCCGGACAGGGATCAAGAGACCCAGTACTTC. Its translation is CASSPDRDQETQYF.

This clone was seen a few times. V is TRBV30 and J is TRBJ2-5; no clear D. V lost 0 bases, J lost 3 bases, and 5 bases lay in between. The CDR3 covers 12 residues. Looked up from germline, CDR1 is GTSNPN and CDR2 is SVGIG (reference sequence). DNA for the CDR3: TGTGCCTGGAGTGTGCTTGAAGAGACCCAGTACTTC. Protein product: CAWSVLEETQYF. The variable domain in full, with the rest retrieved from reference TRBV30 and TRBJ2-5, is SQTIHQWPATLVQPVGSPLSLECTVEGTSNPNLYWYRQAAGRGLQLLFYSVGIGQISSEVPQNLSASRPQDRQFILSSKKLLLSDSGFYLCAWSVLEETQYFGPGTRLLVL.

This chain joins TRBV6-1 and TRBJ2-1; D gene uncertain. The CDR3 is 13 residues long. From germline, CDR1 is MNHNS and CDR2 SASEGT. Trimming left V 10 bases short and J 0 bases short, with 10 bases between. This CDR3 reads CATGQASYNEQFF. The CDR3 nucleotides are TGTGCCACAGGCCAGGCCTCCTACAATGAGCAGTTCTTC.

The rearrangement joins TRBV7-9 to TRBJ2-5; D possibly corresponds to TRBD1 (6 bases). Germline V gene lookup returns CDR1 SEHNR and CDR2 FQNEAQ (reference sequence). V was clipped by 5 bases and J by 2 bases, with 15 bases between them. This CDR3 contains 15 residues. CDR3 coding DNA: TGTGCCAGCAGCCAAGCCGCCGGACAGCAAGAGACCCAGTACTTC. Its protein product is CASSQAAGQQETQYF.

The chain couples TRBV6-5 to TRBJ1-1, with a tentative D call TRBD1 (6 bases). The CDR3 spans 14 residues. V lost 2 bases and J 1 base, leaving 8 bases between the germline ends. In germline, CDR1 is MNHEY, CDR2 SVGAGI. CDR3 nucleotide sequence: TGTGCCAGCAGTTACGGGGGGGCGAACACTGAAGCTTTCTTT. This translates into CASSYGGANTEAFF.

The chain carries TRBV28 and TRBJ2-7; a possible D gene is TRBD2 (7 bases). The CDR3 is 15 residues long. Trimming stripped 5 bases from V and 4 bases from J, with 18 bases between. From germline, CDR1 is MDHEN and CDR2 SYDVKM. The CDR3 nucleotides read TGTGCCAGCAGTCCACAGGGAGGGGGTAAATACGAGCAGTACTTC. Its translation: CASSPQGGGKYEQYF.